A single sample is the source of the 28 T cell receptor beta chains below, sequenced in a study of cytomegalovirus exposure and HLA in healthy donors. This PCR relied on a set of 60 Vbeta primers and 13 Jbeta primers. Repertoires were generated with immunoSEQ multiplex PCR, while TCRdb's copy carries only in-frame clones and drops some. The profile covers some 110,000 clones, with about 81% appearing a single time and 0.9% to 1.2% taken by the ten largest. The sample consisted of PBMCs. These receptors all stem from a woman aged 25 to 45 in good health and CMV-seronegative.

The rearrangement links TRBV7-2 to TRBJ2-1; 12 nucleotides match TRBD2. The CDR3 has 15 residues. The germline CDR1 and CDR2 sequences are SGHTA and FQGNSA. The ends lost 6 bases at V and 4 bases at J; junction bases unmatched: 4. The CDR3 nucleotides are TGTGCCAGCAGTTTACTAGCGGGAGGTTACAATGAGCAGTTCTTC. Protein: CASSLLAGGYNEQFF.

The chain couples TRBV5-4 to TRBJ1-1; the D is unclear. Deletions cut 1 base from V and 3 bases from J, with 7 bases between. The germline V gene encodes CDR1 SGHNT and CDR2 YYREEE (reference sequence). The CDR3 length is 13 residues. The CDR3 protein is CASSLRRDTEAFF. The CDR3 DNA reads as TGTGCCAGCAGCTTGCGACGGGACACTGAAGCTTTCTTT.

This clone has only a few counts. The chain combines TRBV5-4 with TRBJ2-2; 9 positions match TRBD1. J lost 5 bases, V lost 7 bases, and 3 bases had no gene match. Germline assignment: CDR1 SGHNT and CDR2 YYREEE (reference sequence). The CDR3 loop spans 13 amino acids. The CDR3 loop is CASRDRATGELFF. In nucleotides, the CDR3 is TGTGCCAGCCGGGACAGGGCAACCGGGGAGCTGTTTTTT.

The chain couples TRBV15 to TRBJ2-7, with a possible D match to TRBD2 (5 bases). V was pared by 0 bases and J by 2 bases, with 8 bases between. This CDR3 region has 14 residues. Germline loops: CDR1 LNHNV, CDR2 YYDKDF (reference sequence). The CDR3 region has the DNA TGTGCCACCAGCAGAGATGCGGGCACCTACGAGCAGTACTTC. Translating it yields CATSRDAGTYEQYF.

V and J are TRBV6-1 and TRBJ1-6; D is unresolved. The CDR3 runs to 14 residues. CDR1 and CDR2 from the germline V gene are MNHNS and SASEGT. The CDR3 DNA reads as TGTGCTATCAAGGATGCGGGTGTCAATTCACCCCTCCACTTT. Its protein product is CAIKDAGVNSPLHF.

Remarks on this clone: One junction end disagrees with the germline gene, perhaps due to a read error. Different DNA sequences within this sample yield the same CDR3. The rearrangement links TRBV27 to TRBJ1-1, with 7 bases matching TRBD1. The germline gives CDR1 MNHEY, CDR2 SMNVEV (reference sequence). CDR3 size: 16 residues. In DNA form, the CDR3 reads TGTGCCAGCAGTTCCGCGACAGGGAGGACGAACACTGAAGCCTTCTTT. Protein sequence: CASSSATGRTNTEAFF.

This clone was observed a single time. CDR3 bases: TGTGCCAGCGCACCATCCGCCGGGGGGCGATCCACTGAAGCTTTCTTT. The encoded protein is CASAPSAGGRSTEAFF. The chain employs TRBV7-2 and TRBJ1-1; a weak D match, TRBD1 (6 bases). The germline V and J ends were trimmed by 8 bases and 4 bases, with 23 bases remaining between them. From germline, CDR1 is SGHTA and CDR2 FQGNSA. The CDR3 loop spans 16 amino acids.

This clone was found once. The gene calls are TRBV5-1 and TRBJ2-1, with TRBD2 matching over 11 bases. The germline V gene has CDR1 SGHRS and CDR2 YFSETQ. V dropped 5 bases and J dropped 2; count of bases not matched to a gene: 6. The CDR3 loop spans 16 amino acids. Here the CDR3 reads CASSQIAGGPYNEQFF. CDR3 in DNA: TGCGCCAGCAGTCAGATAGCGGGAGGGCCCTACAATGAGCAGTTCTTC.

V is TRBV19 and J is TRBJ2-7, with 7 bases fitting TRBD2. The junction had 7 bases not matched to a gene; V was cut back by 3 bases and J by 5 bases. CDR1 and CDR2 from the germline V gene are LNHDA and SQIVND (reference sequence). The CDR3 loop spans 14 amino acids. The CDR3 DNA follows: TGTGCCAGTAGTATTCAGAGCGGGGTCCACGAGCAGTACTTC. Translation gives CASSIQSGVHEQYF.

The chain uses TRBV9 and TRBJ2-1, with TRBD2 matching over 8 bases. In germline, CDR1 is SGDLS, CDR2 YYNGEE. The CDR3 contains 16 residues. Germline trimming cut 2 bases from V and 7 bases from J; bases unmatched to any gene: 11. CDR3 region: CASSVWSQRELNEQFF. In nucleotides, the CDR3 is TGTGCCAGCAGCGTTTGGTCCCAGCGGGAGTTAAATGAGCAGTTCTTC.

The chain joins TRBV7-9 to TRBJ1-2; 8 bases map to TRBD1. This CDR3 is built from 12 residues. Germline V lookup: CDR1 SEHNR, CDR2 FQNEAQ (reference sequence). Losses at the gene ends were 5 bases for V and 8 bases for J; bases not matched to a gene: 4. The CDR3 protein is CASSPDREGYTF. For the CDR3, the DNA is TGTGCCAGCAGCCCGGACAGGGAAGGCTACACCTTC.

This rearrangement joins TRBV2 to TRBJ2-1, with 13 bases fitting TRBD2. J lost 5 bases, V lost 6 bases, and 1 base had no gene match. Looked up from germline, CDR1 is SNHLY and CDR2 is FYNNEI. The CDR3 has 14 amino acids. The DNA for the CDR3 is TGTGCCAGCAGGGGACTAGCGGGAAACAATGAGCAGTTCTTC. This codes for CASRGLAGNNEQFF.

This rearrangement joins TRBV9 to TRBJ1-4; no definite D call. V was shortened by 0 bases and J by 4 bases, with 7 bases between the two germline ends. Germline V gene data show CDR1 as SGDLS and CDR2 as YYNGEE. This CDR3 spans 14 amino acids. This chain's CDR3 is CASSVAPSNEKLFF. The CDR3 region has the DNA TGTGCCAGCAGCGTAGCTCCCAGTAATGAAAAACTGTTTTTT. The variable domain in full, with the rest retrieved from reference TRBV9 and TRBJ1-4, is DSGVTQTPKHLITATGQRVTLRCSPRSGDLSVYWYQQSLDQGLQFLIQYYNGEERAKGNILERFSAQQFPDLHSELNLSSLELGDSALYFCASSVAPSNEKLFFGSGTQLSVL.

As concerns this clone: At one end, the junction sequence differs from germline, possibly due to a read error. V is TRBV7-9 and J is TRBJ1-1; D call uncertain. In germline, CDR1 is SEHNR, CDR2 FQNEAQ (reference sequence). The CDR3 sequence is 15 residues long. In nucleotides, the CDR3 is TGTTCCAGCAGCCCGGCGGAGGGTTTAGCAACTGAAGCTTTCTTT. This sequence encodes CSSSPAEGLATEAFF.

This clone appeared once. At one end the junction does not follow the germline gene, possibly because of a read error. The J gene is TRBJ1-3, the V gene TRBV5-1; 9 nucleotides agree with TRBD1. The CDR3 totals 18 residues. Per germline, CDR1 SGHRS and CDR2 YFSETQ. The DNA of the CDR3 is TGCGCCAGTAGCTTGGCCCCACCGACAGGGGGCTCTGGAAACACCATATATTTT. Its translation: CASSLAPPTGGSGNTIYF.

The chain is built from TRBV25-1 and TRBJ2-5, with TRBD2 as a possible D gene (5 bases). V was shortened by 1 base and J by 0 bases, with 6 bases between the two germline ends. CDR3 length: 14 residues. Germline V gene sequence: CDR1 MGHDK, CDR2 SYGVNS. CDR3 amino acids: CASSEWGDQETQYF. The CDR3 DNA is TGTGCCAGCAGTGAATGGGGAGACCAAGAGACCCAGTACTTC.

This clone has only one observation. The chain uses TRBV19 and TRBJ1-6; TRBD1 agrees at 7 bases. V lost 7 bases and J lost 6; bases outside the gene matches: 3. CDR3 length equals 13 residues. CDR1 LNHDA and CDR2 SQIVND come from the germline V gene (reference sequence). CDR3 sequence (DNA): TGTGCCAGTATGGGACAGTTTAATTCACCCCTCCACTTT. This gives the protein CASMGQFNSPLHF.

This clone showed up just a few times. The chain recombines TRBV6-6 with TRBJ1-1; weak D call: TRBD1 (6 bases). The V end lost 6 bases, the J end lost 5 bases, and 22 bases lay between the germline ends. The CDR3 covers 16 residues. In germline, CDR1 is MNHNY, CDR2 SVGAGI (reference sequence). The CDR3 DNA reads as TGTGCCAGCAGGATTGGACAGAATATTTTAGATACTGAAGCTTTCTTT. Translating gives CASRIGQNILDTEAFF.

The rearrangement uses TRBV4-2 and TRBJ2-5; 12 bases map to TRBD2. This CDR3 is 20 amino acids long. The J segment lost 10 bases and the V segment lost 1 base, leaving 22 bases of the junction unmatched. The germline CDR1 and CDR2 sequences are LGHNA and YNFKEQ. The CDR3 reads CASSQGVGATSGRGGQYQYF. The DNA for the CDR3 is TGTGCCAGCAGCCAAGGAGTTGGTGCGACTAGCGGGAGAGGGGGGCAGTACCAGTACTTC.

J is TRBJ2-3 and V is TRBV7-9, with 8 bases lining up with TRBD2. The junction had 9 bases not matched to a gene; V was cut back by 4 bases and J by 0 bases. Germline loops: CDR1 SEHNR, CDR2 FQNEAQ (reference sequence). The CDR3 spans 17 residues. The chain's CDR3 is CASSSNMVAGSTDTQYF. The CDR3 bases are TGTGCCAGCAGCTCAAACATGGTAGCGGGGAGCACAGATACGCAGTATTTT.

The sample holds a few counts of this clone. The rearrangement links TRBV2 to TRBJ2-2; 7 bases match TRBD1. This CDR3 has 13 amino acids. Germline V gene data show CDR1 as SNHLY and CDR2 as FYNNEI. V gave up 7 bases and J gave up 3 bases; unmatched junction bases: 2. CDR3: CASMRGHTGELFF. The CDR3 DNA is TGTGCCAGCATGAGGGGGCACACCGGGGAGCTGTTTTTT. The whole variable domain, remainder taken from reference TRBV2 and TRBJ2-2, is EPEVTQTPSHQVTQMGQEVILRCVPISNHLYFYWYRQILGQKVEFLVSFYNNEISEKSEIFDDQFSVERPDGSNFTLKIRSTKLEDSAMYFCASMRGHTGELFFGEGSRLTVL.

The CDR3 coding sequence is TGTGCCTGGAGTGTTGGTGACAGGGGATTTGGGGAGACCCAGTACTTC. Its protein is CAWSVGDRGFGETQYF. The chain recombines TRBV30 with TRBJ2-5; 8 bases map to TRBD1. J lost 5 bases, V lost 0 bases, and 11 bases had no gene match. From germline, CDR1 is GTSNPN and CDR2 SVGIG (reference sequence). The CDR3 is 16 residues long.

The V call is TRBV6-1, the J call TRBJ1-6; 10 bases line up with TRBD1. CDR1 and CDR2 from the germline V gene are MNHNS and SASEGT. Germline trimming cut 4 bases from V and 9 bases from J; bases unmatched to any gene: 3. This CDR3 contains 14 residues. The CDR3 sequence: CASSADRGPSPLHF. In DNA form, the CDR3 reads TGTGCCAGCAGTGCCGACAGGGGGCCTTCACCCCTCCACTTT.

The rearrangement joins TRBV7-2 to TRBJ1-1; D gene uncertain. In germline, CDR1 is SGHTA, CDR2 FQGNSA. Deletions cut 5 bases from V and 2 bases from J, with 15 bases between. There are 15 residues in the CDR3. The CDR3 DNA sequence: TGTGCCAGCAGCAGTAACGGGAGACTTAACACTGAAGCTTTCTTT. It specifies CASSSNGRLNTEAFF.

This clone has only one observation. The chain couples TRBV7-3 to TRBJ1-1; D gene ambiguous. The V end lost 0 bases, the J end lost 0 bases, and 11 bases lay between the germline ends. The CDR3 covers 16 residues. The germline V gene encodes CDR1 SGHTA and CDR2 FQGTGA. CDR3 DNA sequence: TGTGCCAGCAGCTTAACCCCAGATAAAGTGAACACTGAAGCTTTCTTT. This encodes CASSLTPDKVNTEAFF.

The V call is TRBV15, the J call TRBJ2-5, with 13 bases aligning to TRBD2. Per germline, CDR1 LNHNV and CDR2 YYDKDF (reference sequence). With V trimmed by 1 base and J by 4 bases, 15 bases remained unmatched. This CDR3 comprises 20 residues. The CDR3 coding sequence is TGTGCCACCAGCAGAGCGAACCAACTAGCGGGGGGGAGTATAGGAGAGACCCAGTACTTC. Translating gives CATSRANQLAGGSIGETQYF.

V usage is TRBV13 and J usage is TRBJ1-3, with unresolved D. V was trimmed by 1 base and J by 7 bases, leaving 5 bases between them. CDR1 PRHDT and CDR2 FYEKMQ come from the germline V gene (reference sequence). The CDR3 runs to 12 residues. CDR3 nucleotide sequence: TGTGCCAGCAGCTTAGTCGGGAACACCATATATTTT. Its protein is CASSLVGNTIYF.

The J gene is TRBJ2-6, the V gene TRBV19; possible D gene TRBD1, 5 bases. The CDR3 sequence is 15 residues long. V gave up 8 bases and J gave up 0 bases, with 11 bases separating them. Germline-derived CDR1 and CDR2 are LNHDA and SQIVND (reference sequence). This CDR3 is CASVGVGSGANVLTF. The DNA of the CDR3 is TGTGCCAGTGTAGGGGTAGGCTCTGGGGCCAACGTCCTGACTTTC.